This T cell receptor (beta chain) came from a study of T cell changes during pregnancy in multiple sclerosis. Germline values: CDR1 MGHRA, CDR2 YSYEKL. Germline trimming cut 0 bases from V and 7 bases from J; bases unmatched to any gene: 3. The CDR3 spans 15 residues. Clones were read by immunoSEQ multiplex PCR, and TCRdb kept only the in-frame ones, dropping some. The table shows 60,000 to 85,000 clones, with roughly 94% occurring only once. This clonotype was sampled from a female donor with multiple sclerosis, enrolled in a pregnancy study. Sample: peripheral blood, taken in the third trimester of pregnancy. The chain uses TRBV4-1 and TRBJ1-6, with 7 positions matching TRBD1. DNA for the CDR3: TGCGCCAGCAGCCAAGAACAGGGGCAGAATTCACCCCTCCACTTT. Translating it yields CASSQEQGQNSPLHF.